The 6 T cell receptor beta chains reported below all come from one sample, sequenced in a study of beta chain features in type 1 diabetes. Study-wide results and limits: In all four CD4+ subsets, TCRB CDR3 length was significantly, moderately reduced in type 1 diabetes.

The investigators reverse transcribed all of the isolated RNA, so they sequenced expressed TCRB transcripts. Method: immunoSEQ multiplex PCR; TCRdb's copy keeps in-frame clones and lacks some. The sample lists roughly 330,000 clones, less than 15% occurring once. For these TCRs, the target antigens are not known. Specimen: naive CD4+ T cells from blood. Every receptor here comes from a woman aged 18-29 years with type 1 diabetes.

The sample holds a few counts of this clone. The DNA of the CDR3 is TGCGCCAGCAGCTTACTAGTGGATGCAGATACGCAGTATTTT. Amino acid sequence: CASSLLVDADTQYF. The chain joins TRBV5-1 to TRBJ2-3, with D possibly being TRBD2 (5 bases). This CDR3 is 14 amino acids long. The germline CDR1 and CDR2 sequences are SGHRS and YFSETQ. The ends were cut back, 2 bases at V and 4 bases at J, with 11 bases in the middle.

The chain couples TRBV29-1 to TRBJ2-7; TRBD1 agrees at 9 bases. This CDR3 region has 18 residues. V was pared by 4 bases and J by 1 base, with 17 bases of the junction left unmatched. Germline V gives CDR1 SQVTM, CDR2 ANQGSEA. The CDR3 region is CSVGRYAKGDRVSYEQYF. The CDR3 DNA reads TGCAGCGTTGGAAGGTACGCAAAAGGGGACAGGGTATCCTACGAGCAGTACTTC.

V usage is TRBV30 and J usage is TRBJ2-4; D call uncertain. V was pared by 5 bases and J by 4 bases, with 12 bases between. Germline values: CDR1 GTSNPN, CDR2 SVGIG (reference sequence). This CDR3 region has 13 residues. This CDR3 reads CAWQAPSKNIQYF. In DNA, the CDR3 is TGTGCCTGGCAGGCTCCCAGTAAAAACATTCAGTACTTC.

This clone has just a few counts. The chain uses TRBV6-1 and TRBJ2-5; 8 nucleotides align to TRBD1. The trim removed 2 bases at V and 5 bases at J, leaving 7 bases unmatched. Per germline, CDR1 MNHNS and CDR2 SASEGT. This CDR3 comprises 15 residues. The CDR3: CASSEQGQGWETQYF. The CDR3 nucleotides read TGTGCCAGCAGTGAACAAGGACAGGGCTGGGAGACCCAGTACTTC.

The rearrangement joins TRBV2 to TRBJ1-2; 7 bases map to TRBD1. This CDR3 region has 15 residues. V gave up 4 bases and J gave up 2 bases; unmatched junction bases: 7. Germline V CDR1 and CDR2: SNHLY, FYNNEI. The CDR3 loop is CASSGVGRGNYGYTF. DNA for the CDR3: TGTGCCAGCAGTGGGGTTGGCAGGGGGAACTATGGCTACACCTTC. The variable domain in full, completed from reference TRBV2 and TRBJ1-2, reads EPEVTQTPSHQVTQMGQEVILRCVPISNHLYFYWYRQILGQKVEFLVSFYNNEISEKSEIFDDQFSVERPDGSNFTLKIRSTKLEDSAMYFCASSGVGRGNYGYTFGSGTRLTVV.

CDR3 nucleotide sequence: TGTGCCTGGGGCAGGGGCGGCGGCGAGCAGTACTTC. Protein: CAWGRGGGEQYF. V gene TRBV30 combines with J gene TRBJ2-7; D is possibly TRBD1 (6 bases). The V and J ends lost 5 bases and 6 bases respectively, with 14 bases between them. The CDR3 consists of 12 residues. Germline CDR1 and CDR2: GTSNPN and SVGIG (reference sequence). Filled out from reference TRBV30 and TRBJ2-7, the complete variable domain reads SQTIHQWPATLVQPVGSPLSLECTVEGTSNPNLYWYRQAAGRGLQLLFYSVGIGQISSEVPQNLSASRPQDRQFILSSKKLLLSDSGFYLCAWGRGGGEQYFGPGTRLTVT.